Below are 2 T cell receptor beta chains sequenced from a single sample in a study of T-cell reconstitution after alpha-beta-depleted transplantation in children. It was with unique molecular identifiers that the TCRbeta library was prepared. TCRdb passed the PCR reads through MiXCR, listing each CDR3 protein once. The sample comprises fewer than 1 million distinct CDR3 sequences, 16% of which are singletons, and roughly 5% rests with the top ten. The sequenced sample was PBMCs, mostly from graft donor cells, obtained 360 days after TCRalphabeta/CD19-depleted stem cell transplant. The receptor source for this set is a male patient between 10 and 17 years old who had a stem cell transplant for acute lymphoblastic leukemia, so the T cells may come from the graft donor.

This sequence joins TRBV19 and TRBJ1-1; D is ambiguous. The CDR3 covers 13 residues. V gave up 2 bases and J gave up 4 bases, with 8 bases separating them. Germline CDR1 reads LNHDA; CDR2 reads SQIVND (reference sequence). As DNA, the CDR3 is TGTGCCAGTAGTATACGTCAGACCACTGAAGCTTTCTTT. Protein: CASSIRQTTEAFF.

The J gene is TRBJ2-1, the V gene TRBV7-9; 11 nucleotides align to TRBD2. J was trimmed by 6 bases and V by 5 bases; bases with no gene match: 6. This CDR3 comprises 15 residues. Germline-derived CDR1 and CDR2 are SEHNR and FQNEAQ (reference sequence). CDR3 protein: CASSIPGLAVNEQFF. For the CDR3, the DNA is TGTGCCAGCAGCATACCGGGACTAGCGGTCAATGAGCAGTTCTTC.